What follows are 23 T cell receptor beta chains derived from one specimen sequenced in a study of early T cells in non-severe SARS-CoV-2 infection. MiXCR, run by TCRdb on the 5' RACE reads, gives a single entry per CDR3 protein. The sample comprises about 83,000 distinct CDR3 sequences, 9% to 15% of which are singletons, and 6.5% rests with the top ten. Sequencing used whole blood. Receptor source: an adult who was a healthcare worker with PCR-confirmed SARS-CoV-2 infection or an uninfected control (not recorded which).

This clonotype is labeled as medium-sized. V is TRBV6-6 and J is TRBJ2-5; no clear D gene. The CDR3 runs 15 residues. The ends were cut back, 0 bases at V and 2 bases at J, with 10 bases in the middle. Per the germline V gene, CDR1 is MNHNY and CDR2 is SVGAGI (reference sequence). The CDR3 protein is CASSYSGTIQETQYF. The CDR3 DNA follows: TGTGCCAGCAGTTACTCAGGAACCATACAAGAGACCCAGTACTTC.

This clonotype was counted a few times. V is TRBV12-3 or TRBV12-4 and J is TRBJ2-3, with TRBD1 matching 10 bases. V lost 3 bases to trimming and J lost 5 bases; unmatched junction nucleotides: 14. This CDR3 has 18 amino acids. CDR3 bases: TGTGCCAGCAGTTTCTCTTCGGTATGGACAGGGGGATTAGATACGCAGTATTTT. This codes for CASSFSSVWTGGLDTQYF.

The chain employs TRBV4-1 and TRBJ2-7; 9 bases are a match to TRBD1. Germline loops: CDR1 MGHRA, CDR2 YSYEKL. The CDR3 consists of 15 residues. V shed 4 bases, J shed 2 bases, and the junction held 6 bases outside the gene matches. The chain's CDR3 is CASSLTWDRAYEQYF. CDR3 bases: TGCGCCAGCAGCCTTACTTGGGACAGGGCCTACGAGCAGTACTTC.

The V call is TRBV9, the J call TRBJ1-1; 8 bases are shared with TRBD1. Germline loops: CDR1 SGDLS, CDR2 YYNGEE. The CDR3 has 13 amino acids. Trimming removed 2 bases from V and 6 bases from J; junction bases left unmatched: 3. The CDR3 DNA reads TGTGCCAGCAGCGTGACAGGGGATTCTGAAGCTTTCTTT. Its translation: CASSVTGDSEAFF.

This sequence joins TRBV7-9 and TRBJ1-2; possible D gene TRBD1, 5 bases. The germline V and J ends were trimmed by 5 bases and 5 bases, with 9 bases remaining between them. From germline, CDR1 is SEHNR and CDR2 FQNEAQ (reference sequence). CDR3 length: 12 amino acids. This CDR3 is CASSRQIYGYTF. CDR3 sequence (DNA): TGTGCCAGCAGCCGACAGATTTATGGCTACACCTTC.

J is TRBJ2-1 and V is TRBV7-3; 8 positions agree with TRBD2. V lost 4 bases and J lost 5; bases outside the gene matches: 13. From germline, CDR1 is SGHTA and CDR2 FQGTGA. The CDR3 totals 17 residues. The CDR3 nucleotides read TGTGCCAGCAGCTCGAATAGCGGCGGGAGGTCCCACAATGAGCAGTTCTTC. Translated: CASSSNSGGRSHNEQFF. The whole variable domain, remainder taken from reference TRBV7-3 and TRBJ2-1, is GAGVSQTPSNKVTEKGKYVELRCDPISGHTALYWYRQSLGQGPEFLIYFQGTGAADDSGLPNDRFFAVRPEGSVSTLKIQRTERGDSAVYLCASSSNSGGRSHNEQFFGPGTRLTVL.

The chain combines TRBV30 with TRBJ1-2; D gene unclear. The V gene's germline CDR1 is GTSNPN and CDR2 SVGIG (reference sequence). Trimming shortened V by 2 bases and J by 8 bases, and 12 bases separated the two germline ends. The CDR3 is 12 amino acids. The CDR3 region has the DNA TGTGCCTGGAGTTGGGTAGGAAAAGGCTACACCTTC. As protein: CAWSWVGKGYTF.

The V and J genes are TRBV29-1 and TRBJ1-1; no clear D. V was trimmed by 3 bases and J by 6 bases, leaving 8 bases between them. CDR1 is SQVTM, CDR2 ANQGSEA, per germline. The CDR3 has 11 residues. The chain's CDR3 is CSVDFSAEAFF. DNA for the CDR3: TGCAGCGTTGATTTCAGCGCTGAAGCTTTCTTT.

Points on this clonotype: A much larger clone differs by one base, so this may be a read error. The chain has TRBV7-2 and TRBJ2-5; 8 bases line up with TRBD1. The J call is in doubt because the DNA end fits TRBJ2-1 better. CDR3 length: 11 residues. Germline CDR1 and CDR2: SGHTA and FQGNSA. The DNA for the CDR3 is TGTGCCAGTGACAGGGGAGAGACCCAGTTCTTC. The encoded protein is CASDRGETQFF.

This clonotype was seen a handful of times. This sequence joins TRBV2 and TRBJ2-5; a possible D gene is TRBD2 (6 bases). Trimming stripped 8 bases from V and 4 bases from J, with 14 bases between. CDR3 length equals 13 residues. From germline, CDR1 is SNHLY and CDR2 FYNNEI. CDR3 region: CASGRLGGETQYF. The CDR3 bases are TGTGCCAGCGGGAGACTAGGCGGAGAGACCCAGTACTTC.

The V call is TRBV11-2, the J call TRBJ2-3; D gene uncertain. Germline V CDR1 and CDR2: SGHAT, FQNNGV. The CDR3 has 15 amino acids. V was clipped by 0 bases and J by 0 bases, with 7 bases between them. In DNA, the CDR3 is TGTGCCAGCAGCTTAGATTGGTTGAGCACAGATACGCAGTATTTT. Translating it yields CASSLDWLSTDTQYF. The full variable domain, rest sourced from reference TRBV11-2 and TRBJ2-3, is EAGVAQSPRYKIIEKRQSVAFWCNPISGHATLYWYQQILGQGPKLLIQFQNNGVVDDSQLPKDRFSAERLKGVDSTLKIQPAKLEDSAVYLCASSLDWLSTDTQYFGPGTRLTVL.

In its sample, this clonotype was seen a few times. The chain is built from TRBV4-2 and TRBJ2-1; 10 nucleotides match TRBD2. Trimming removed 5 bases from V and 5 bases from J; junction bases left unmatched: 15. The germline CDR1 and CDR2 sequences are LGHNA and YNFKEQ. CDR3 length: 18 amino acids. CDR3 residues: CASSYTTTASGRDNEQFF. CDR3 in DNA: TGTGCCAGCAGCTACACAACAACCGCTAGCGGGAGAGACAATGAGCAGTTCTTC.

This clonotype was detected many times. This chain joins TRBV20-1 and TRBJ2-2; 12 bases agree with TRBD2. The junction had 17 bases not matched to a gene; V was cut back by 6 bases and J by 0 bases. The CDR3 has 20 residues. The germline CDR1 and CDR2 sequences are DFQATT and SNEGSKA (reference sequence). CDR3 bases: TGCAGTGCCAACCCCGGGACTAGCGGGTTACTAGATACGAACACCGGGGAGCTGTTTTTT. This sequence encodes CSANPGTSGLLDTNTGELFF.

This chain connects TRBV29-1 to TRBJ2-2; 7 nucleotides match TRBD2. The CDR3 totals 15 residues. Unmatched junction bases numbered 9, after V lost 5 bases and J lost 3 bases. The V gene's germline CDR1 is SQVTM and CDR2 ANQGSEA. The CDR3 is CSVPRGSVYTGELFF. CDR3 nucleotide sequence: TGCAGCGTTCCGCGCGGGAGTGTATACACCGGGGAGCTGTTTTTT.

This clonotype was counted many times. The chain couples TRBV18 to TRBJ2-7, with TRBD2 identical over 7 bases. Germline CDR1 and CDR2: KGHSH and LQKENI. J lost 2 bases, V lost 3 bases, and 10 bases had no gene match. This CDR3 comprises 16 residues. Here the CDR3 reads CASSPLPGTTTYEQYF. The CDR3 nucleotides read TGTGCCAGCTCACCGTTGCCCGGGACTACCACCTACGAGCAGTACTTC.

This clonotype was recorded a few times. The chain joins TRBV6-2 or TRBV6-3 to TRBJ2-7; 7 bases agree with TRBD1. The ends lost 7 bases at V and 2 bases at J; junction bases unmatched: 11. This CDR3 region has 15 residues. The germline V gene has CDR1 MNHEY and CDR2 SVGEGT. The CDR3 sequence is CASITPRGQTYEQYF. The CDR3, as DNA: TGTGCCAGCATCACCCCCCGGGGACAGACCTACGAGCAGTACTTC.

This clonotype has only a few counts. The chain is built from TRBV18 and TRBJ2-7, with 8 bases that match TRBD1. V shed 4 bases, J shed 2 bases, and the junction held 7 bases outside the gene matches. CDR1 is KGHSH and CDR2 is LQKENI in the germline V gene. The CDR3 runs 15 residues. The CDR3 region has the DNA TGTGCCAGCTCACGGACAGGGTCACGGGCCTACGAGCAGTACTTC. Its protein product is CASSRTGSRAYEQYF. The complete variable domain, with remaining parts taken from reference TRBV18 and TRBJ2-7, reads NAGVMQNPRHLVRRRGQEARLRCSPMKGHSHVYWYRQLPEEGLKFMVYLQKENIIDESGMPKERFSAEFPKEGPSILRIQQVVRGDSAAYFCASSRTGSRAYEQYFGPGTRLTVT.

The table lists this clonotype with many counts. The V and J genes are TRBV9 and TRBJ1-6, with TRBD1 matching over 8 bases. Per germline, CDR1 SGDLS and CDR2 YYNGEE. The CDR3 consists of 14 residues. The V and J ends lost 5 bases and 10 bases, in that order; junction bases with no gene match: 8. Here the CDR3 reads CASSGQGRGSPLHF. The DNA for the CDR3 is TGTGCCAGCAGTGGACAGGGCCGGGGGTCACCCCTCCACTTT.

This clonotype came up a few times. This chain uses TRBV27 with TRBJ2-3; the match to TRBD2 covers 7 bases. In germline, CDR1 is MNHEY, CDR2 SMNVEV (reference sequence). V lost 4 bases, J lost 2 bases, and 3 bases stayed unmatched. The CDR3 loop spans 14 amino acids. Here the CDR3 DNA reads TGTGCCAGCAGTTCGGGAGGCCCCACAGATACGCAGTATTTT. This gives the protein CASSSGGPTDTQYF.

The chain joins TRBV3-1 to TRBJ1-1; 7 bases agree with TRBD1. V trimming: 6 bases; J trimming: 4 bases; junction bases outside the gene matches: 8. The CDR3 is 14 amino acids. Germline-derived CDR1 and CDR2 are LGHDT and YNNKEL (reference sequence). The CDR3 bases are TGTGCCAGCAGGACCTACGACAGGGCCACTGAAGCTTTCTTT. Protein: CASRTYDRATEAFF.

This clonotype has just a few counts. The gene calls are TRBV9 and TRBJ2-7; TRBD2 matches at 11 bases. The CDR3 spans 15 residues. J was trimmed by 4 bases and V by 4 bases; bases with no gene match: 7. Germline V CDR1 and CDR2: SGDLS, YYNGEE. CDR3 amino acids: CASSSSGTSGYEQYF. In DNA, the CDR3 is TGTGCCAGCAGCTCCTCCGGGACTAGCGGATACGAGCAGTACTTC.

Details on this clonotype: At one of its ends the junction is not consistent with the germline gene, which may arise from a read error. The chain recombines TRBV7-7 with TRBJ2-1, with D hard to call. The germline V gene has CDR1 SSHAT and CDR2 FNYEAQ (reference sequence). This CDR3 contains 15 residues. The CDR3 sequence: CASSLGSGPYNEQFF. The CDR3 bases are TGTGCTAGCAGCTTAGGCTCAGGCCCCTACAATGAGCAGTTCTTC. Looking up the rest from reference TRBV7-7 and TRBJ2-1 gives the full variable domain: GAGVSQSPRYKVTKRGQDVTLRCDPISSHATLYWYQQALGQGPEFLTYFNYEAQPDKSGLPSDRFSAERPEGSISTLTIQRTEQRDSAMYRCASSLGSGPYNEQFFGPGTRLTVL.

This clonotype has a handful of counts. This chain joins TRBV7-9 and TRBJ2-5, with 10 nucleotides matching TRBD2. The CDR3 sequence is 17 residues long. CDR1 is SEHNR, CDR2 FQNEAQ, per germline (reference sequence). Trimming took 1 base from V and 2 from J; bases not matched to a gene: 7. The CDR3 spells CASSLGTSGTLQETQYF. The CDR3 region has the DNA TGTGCCAGCAGCTTAGGGACTAGCGGAACCTTACAAGAGACCCAGTACTTC.